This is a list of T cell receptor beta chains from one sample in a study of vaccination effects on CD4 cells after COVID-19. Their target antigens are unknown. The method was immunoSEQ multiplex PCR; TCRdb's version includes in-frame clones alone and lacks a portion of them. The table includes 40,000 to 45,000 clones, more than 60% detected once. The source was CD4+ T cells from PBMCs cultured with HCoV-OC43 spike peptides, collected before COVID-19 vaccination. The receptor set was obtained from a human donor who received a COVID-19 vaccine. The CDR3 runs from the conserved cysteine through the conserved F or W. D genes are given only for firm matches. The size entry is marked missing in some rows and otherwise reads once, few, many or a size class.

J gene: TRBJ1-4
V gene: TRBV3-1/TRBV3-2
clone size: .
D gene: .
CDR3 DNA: TGTGCCAGCAGCCAAACCCTTGGAAATGAAAAACTGTTTTTT
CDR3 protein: CASSQTLGNEKLFF

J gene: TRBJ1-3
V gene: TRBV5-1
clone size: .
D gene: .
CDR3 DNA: TGCGCCAGCAGCTCGACCGGGGGGGGAAACACCATATATTTT
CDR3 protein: CASSSTGGGNTIYF

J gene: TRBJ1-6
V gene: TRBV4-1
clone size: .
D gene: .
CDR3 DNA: TGCGCCAGCAGCTCCCGGGACGGTAATTCACCCCTCCACTTT
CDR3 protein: CASSSRDGNSPLHF

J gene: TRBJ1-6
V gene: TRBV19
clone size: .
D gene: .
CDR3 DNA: TGTGCCACCTCGAGGGGACTAAATTCACCCCTCCACTTT
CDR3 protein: CATSRGLNSPLHF

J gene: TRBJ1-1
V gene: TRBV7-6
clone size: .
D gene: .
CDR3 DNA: TGTGCCAGCAGCTCCGGGGGTCTTGGGGTTAACACTGAAGCTTTCTTT
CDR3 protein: CASSSGGLGVNTEAFF

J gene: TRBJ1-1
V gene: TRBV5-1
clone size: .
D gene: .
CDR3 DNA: TGCGCCAGCAGCTCAAACGACCTGGGGACTGAAGCTTTCTTT
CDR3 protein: CASSSNDLGTEAFF

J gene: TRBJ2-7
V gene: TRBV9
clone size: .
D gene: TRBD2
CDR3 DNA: TGTGCCAGCAGTGCGGGACTAGCGGGGGGCCCCGAGCAGTACTTC
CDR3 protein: CASSAGLAGGPEQYF

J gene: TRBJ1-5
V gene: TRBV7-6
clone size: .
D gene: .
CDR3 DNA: TGTGCCAGCAGCAAAACAGGGACAATCAATCAGCCCCAGCATTTT
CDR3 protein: CASSKTGTINQPQHF

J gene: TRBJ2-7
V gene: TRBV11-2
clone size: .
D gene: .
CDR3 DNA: TGTGCCAGCAGCGACCACCCGGGACGTCTCTCCTACGAGCAGTACTTC
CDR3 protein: CASSDHPGRLSYEQYF

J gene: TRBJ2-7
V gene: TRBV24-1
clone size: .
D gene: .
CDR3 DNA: TGTGCCACCAGTGATTTCTACTCCTACGAGCAGTACTTC
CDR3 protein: CATSDFYSYEQYF

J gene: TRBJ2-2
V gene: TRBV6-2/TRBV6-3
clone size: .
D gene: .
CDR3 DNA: TGTGCCAGCAGTTACTATAGAACTAGCAGGGCCGGGGAGCTGTTTTTT
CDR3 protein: CASSYYRTSRAGELFF

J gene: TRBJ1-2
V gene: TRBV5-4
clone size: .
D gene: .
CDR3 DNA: TGTGCCAGCAGGGTATTTGGGTATGGCTACACCTTC
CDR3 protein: CASRVFGYGYTF

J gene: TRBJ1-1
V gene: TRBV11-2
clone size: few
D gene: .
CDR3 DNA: TGTGCCAGCAGCTACCAAGTCGCGAGTGCTGAAGCTTTCTTT
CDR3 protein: CASSYQVASAEAFF

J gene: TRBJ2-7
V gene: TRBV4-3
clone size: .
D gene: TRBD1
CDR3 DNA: TGCGCCAGCAGCCCCCAACTAGCCGGATGGACAGGGGGCTCCCACGAGCAGTACTTC
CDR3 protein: CASSPQLAGWTGGSHEQYF

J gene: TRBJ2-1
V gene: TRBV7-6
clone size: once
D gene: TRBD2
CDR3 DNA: TGTGCCAGCAGCTCGGGCGGGGCGGGAGCGAATGAGCAGTTCTTC
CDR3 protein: CASSSGGAGANEQFF

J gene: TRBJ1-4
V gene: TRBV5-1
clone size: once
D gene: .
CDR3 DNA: TGCGCCAGCAGCTTAGGTTCGGGGGCCCAAAATGAAAAACTGTTTTTT
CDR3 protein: CASSLGSGAQNEKLFF

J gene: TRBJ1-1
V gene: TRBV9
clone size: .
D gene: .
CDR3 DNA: TGTGCCAGCAGCGCCGACCCGAACACTGAAGCTTTCTTT
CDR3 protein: CASSADPNTEAFF

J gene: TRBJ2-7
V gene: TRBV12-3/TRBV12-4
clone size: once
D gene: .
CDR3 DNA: TGTGCCTGCATGAAGGACTCCTACGAGCAGTACTTC
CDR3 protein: CACMKDSYEQYF

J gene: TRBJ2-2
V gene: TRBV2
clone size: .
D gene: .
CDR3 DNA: TGTGCCAGCAGTCGCAGGGTGGTCACCGGGGAGCTGTTTTTT
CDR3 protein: CASSRRVVTGELFF

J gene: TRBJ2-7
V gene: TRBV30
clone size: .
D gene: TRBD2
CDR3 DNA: TGTGCCTGGTCCCGGGGGGGCTCCTACGAGCAGTACTTC
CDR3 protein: CAWSRGGSYEQYF

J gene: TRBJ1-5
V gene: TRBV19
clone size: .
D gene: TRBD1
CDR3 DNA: TGTGCCAGTAGTGGGCTATTCACCACAGGGGCGCGTGGCAATCAGCCCCAGCATTTT
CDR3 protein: CASSGLFTTGARGNQPQHF

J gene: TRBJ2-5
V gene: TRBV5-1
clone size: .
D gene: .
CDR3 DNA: TGCGCCAGCAGCTTCCTGGGGGAAGAGACCCAGTACTTC
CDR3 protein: CASSFLGEETQYF

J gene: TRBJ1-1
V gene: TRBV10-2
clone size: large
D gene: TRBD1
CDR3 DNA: TGCGCCAGCAGTTTCCCGGGACAGGGGCACACTGAAGCTTTCTTT
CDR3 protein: CASSFPGQGHTEAFF

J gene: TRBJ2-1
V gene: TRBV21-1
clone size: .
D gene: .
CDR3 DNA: TGTGCCAGCAGCACCCAGGGGAACACTCGGGGGGACAATGAGCAGTTCTTC
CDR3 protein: CASSTQGNTRGDNEQFF

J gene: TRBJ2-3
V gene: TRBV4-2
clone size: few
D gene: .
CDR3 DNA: TGTGCCAGCAGCCCCTCCCGCGGAGGGGCAGATACGCAGTATTTT
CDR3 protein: CASSPSRGGADTQYF

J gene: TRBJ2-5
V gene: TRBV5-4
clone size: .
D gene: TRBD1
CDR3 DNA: TGTGCCAGCAGGGCGACAGGGGGACAAGAGACCCAGTACTTC
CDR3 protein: CASRATGGQETQYF

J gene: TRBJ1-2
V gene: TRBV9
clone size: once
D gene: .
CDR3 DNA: TGTGCCAGCAGCGTACGCAGGGAGAAACACCTAGCTAACTATGGCTACACCTTC
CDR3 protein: CASSVRREKHLANYGYTF

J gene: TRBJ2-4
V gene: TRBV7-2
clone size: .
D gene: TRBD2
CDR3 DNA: TGTGCCAGCAGCTTTTCCTCGGGACTAGCGGGAGCCAAAAACATTCAGTACTTC
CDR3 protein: CASSFSSGLAGAKNIQYF

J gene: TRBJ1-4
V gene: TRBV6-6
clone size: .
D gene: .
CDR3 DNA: TGTGCCAGCAGTTACTCGAGGGGAACTAATGAAAAACTGTTTTTT
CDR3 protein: CASSYSRGTNEKLFF

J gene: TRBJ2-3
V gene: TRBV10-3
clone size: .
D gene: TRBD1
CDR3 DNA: TGTGCCATCCAGGGGGTGGGCACAGATACGCAGTATTTT
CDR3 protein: CAIQGVGTDTQYF

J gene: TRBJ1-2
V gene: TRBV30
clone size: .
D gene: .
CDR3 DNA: TGTGCCTGGAGTCCAGGGCCTGGGAGCTTCTACACCTTC
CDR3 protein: CAWSPGPGSFYTF

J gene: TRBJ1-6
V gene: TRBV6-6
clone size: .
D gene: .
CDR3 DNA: TGTGCCAGCAGTTCGATGGAAAACTATAATTCACCCCTCCACTTT
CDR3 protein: CASSSMENYNSPLHF

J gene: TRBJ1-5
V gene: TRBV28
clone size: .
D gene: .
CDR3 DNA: TGTGCCAGCAGGGTTATTATGGGGGAGCCCCAGCATTTT
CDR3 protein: CASRVIMGEPQHF

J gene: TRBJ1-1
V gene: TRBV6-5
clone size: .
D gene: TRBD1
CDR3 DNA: TGTGCCAGCAGTTCCTCGAGACAGGGTCTGAACACTGAAGCTTTCTTT
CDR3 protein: CASSSSRQGLNTEAFF

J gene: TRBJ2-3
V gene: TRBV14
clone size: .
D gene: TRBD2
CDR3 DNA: TGTGCCAGCAGCCAAGAGCGGACTAGCGGGGGGTTGGCAGATACGCAGTATTTT
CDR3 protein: CASSQERTSGGLADTQYF

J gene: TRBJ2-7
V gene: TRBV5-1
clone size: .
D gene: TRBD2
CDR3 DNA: TGCGCCAGCAGCTTGGCGGGAGGGACCCCCGAGCAGTACTTC
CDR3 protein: CASSLAGGTPEQYF

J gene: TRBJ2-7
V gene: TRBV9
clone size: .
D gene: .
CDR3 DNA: TGTGCCAGCAGCGCGACAGGTTCCGGATACGAGCAGTACTTC
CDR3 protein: CASSATGSGYEQYF

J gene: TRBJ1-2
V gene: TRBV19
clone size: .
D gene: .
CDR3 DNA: TGTGCCAGTAGTAACCACAGGGTCAACTATGGCTACACCTTC
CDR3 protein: CASSNHRVNYGYTF

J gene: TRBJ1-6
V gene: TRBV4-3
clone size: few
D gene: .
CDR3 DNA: TGCGCCAGCAGCCAAGAGTGGAAGTATTCACCCCTCCACTTT
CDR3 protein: CASSQEWKYSPLHF

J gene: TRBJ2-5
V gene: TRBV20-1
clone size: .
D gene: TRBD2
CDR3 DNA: TGCAGTGCTGGACTAGTAGAGACCCAGTACTTC
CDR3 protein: CSAGLVETQYF

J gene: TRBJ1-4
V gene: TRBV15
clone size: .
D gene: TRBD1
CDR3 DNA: TGTGCCACCAGCATAGGAGGGGGCGCGGAGGAAAAACTGTTTTTT
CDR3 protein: CATSIGGGAEEKLFF

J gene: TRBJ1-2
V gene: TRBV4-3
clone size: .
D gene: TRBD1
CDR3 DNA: TGCGCCAGCAGCTCCCGGGACAGGGGAGTAGGAGGCTACACCTTC
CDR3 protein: CASSSRDRGVGGYTF

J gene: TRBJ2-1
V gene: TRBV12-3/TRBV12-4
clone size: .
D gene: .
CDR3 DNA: TGTGCCAGCAGTTACAGGAAGGTTGAGCAGTTCTTC
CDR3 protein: CASSYRKVEQFF

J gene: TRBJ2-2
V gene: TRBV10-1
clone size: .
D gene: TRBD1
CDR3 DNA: TGCGCCACCGGACAGGGACAGGGGACCTCCGGGGAGCTGTTTTTT
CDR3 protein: CATGQGQGTSGELFF

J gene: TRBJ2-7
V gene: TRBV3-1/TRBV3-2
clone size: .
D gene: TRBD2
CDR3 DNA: TGTGCCAGCAGCTTCAGCGGGGGCGTGCAGTACTTC
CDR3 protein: CASSFSGGVQYF

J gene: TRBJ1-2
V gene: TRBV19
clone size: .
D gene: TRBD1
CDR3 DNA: TGTGCCAGTAGTCCGACAGGGGGCTATGGCTACACCTTC
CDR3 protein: CASSPTGGYGYTF

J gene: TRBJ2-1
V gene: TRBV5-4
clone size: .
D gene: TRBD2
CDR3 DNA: TGTGCCAGCAGCAGGGGACTAGCGGGAGAGGTCGGTAACAATGAGCAGTTCTTC
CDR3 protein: CASSRGLAGEVGNNEQFF

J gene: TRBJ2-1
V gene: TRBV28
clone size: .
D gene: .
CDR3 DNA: TGTGCCAGCAGTTCTATCCTCCTGAATGAGCAGTTCTTC
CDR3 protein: CASSSILLNEQFF

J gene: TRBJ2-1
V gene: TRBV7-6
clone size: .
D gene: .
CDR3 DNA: TGTGCCAGCAGCCAGGGACTTATATCCTACAATGAGCAGTTCTTC
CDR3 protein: CASSQGLISYNEQFF

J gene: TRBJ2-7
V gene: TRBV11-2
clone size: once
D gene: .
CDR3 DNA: TGTGCCAGCAGCCCAGGTCTGGGGTACGAGCAGTACTTC
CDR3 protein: CASSPGLGYEQYF

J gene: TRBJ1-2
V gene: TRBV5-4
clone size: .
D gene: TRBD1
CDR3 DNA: TGTGCCAGCAGCTTACGGACAGGATCATATGGCTACACCTTC
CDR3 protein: CASSLRTGSYGYTF

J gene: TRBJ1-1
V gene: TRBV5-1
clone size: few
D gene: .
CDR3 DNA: TGCGCCAGCAGTGAGACACAGGTGTTGAACACTGAAGCTTTCTTT
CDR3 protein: CASSETQVLNTEAFF

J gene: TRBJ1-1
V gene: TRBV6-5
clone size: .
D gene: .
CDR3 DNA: TGTGCCAGCAGTTACCGTACAGAGAACACTGAAGCTTTCTTT
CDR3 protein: CASSYRTENTEAFF

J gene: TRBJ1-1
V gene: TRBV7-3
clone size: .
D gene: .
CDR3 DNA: TGTGCCAGCAGCTTAAATAGCTGGCCGGGCACTGAAGCTTTCTTT
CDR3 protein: CASSLNSWPGTEAFF

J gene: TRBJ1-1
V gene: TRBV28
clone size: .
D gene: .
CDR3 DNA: TGTGCCAGCAGTTTACCCACGATGAACACTGAAGCTTTCTTT
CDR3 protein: CASSLPTMNTEAFF

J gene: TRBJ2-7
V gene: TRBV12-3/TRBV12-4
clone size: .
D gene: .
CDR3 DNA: TGTGCCAGCAGTTTCCCGCAGCGCGAGCAGTACTTC
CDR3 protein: CASSFPQREQYF

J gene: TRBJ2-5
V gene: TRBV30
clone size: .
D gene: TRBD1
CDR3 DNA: TGTGCCTGGGGACAGGGTATAGGGACCCAGTACTTC
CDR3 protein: CAWGQGIGTQYF

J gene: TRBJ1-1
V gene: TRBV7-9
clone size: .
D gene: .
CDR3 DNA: TGTGCCAGCAGCTTAATCAGGGTCATGAACACTGAAGCTTTCTTT
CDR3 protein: CASSLIRVMNTEAFF

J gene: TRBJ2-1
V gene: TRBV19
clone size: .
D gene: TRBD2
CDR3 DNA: TGTGCCAGTAGTATGAGTAGCGGGGGGGCGGGTGAGCAGTTCTTC
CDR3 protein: CASSMSSGGAGEQFF